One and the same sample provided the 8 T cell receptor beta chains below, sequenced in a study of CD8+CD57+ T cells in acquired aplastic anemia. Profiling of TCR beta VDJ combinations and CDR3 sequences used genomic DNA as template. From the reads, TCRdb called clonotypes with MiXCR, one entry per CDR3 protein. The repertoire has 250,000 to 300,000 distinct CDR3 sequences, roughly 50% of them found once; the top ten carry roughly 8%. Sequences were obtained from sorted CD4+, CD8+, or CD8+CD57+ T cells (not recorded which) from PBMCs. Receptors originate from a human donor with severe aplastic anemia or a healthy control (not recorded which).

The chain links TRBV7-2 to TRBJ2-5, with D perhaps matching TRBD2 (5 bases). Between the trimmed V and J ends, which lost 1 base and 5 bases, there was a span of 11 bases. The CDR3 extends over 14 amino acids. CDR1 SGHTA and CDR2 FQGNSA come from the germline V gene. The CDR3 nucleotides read TGTGCCAGCAGCTTAGTTATACGAGGGGAGACCCAGTACTTC. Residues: CASSLVIRGETQYF.

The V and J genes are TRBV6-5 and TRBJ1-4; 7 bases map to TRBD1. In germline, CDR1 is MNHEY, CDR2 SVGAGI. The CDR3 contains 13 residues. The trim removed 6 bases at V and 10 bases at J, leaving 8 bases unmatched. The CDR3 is CASSLTGSGKLFF. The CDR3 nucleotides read TGTGCCAGCAGCCTGACAGGGAGCGGAAAACTGTTTTTT.

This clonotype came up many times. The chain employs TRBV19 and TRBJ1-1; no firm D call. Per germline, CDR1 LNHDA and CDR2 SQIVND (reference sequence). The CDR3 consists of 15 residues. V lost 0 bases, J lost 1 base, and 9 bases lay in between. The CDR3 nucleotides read TGTGCCAGTAGTATAGATGCGGAATGGAACACTGAAGCTTTCTTT. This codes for CASSIDAEWNTEAFF.

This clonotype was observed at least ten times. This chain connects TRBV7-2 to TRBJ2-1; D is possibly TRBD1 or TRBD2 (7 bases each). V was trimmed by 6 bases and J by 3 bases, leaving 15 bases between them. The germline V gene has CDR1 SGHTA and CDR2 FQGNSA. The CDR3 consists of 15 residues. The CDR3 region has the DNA TGTGCCAGCAGACAACCAGGGGGGGGCTACAATGAGCAGTTCTTC. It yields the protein CASRQPGGGYNEQFF.

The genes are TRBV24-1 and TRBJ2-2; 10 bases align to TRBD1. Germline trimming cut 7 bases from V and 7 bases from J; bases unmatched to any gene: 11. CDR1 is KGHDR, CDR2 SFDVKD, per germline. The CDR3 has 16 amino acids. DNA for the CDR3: TGTGCCACCAGGGGACCGGGACAGGGGAACGGCGGGGAGCTGTTTTTT. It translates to CATRGPGQGNGGELFF.

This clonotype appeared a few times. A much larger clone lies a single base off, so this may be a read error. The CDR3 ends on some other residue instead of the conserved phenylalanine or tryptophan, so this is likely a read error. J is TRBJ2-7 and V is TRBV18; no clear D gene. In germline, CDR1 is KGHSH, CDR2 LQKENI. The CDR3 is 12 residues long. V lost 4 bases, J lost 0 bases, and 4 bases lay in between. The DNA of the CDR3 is TGTGCCAGCTCACTTCCCTCCTACGAGCAGTACCTC. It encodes CASSLPSYEQYL.

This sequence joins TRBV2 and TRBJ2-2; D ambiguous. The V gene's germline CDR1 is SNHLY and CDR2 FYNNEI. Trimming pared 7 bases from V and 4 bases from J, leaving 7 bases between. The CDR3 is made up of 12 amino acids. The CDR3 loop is CASNDATGELFF. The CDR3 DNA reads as TGTGCCAGCAACGACGCCACCGGGGAGCTGTTTTTT.

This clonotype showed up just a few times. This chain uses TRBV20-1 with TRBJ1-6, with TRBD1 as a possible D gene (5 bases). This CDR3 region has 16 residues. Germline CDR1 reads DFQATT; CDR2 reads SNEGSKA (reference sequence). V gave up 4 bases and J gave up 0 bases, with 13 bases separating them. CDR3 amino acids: CSAKQATSSYNSPLHF. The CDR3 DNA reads TGCAGTGCTAAACAGGCTACCAGCTCCTATAATTCACCCCTCCACTTT.